These 22 T cell receptor beta chains were all obtained from the same sample, sequenced in a study of CD8+ T cells in alopecia areata. cDNA serving as the sequencing template came from extracted, reverse transcribed RNA. The repertoire was sequenced with immunoSEQ multiplex PCR; TCRdb's copy has only in-frame clones and lacks some. The sample has 2,000 to 3,000 clones; about two thirds are singletons. Sequencing was carried out using skin. These receptors all come from a human donor in good health.

This clone was seen only once. The V call is TRBV5-6, the J call TRBJ2-7, with unresolved D. Trimming shortened V by 4 bases and J by 5 bases, and 22 bases separated the two germline ends. Germline loops: CDR1 SGHDT, CDR2 YYEEEE. This CDR3 is built from 16 residues. DNA for the CDR3: TGTGCCAGCAGCCCTGACCAGCCGGGCCGACGGAACGAGCAGTACTTC. Its translation is CASSPDQPGRRNEQYF.

This sequence joins TRBV7-2 and TRBJ2-5, with 7 bases lining up with TRBD2. Trimming cost V 4 bases and J 5 bases; bases outside gene matches: 7. CDR3 length: 14 amino acids. In germline, CDR1 is SGHTA, CDR2 FQGNSA. The CDR3 spells CASSSPTSPETQYF. CDR3 DNA sequence: TGTGCCAGCAGCTCCCCGACTAGCCCGGAGACCCAGTACTTC.

The chain carries TRBV5-1 and TRBJ2-3, with 7 bases lining up with TRBD2. V lost 0 bases to trimming and J lost 0 bases; unmatched junction nucleotides: 4. Germline lookup yields CDR1 SGHRS and CDR2 YFSETQ. The CDR3 is 16 residues long. The CDR3 here is CASSLVSGPSTDTQYF. In DNA form, the CDR3 reads TGCGCCAGCAGCTTGGTTAGCGGGCCTAGCACAGATACGCAGTATTTT. The variable domain in full, completed from reference TRBV5-1 and TRBJ2-3, reads KAGVTQTPRYLIKTRGQQVTLSCSPISGHRSVSWYQQTPGQGLQFLFEYFSETQRNKGNFPGRFSGRQFSNSRSEMNVSTLELGDSALYLCASSLVSGPSTDTQYFGPGTRLTVL.

The chain couples TRBV7-2 to TRBJ2-2; D remains ambiguous. Trimming took 4 bases from V and 3 from J, leaving 6 bases between them. Germline V gene sequence: CDR1 SGHTA, CDR2 FQGNSA. The CDR3 spans 13 residues. The CDR3 here is CASSWTYTGELFF. CDR3 DNA sequence: TGTGCCAGCAGCTGGACGTACACCGGGGAGCTGTTTTTT.

The rearrangement links TRBV7-8 to TRBJ1-6; 11 nucleotides line up with TRBD1. Trimming took 1 base from V and 9 from J; bases not matched to a gene: 5. Germline values: CDR1 SGHVS, CDR2 FQNEAQ. This CDR3 comprises 16 residues. CDR3 DNA: TGTGCCAGCAGCTTAGTAGCGGGGACAGGGGGTTCACCCCTCCACTTT. This gives the protein CASSLVAGTGGSPLHF.

The J gene is TRBJ1-1, the V gene TRBV5-6, with a possible D match to TRBD1 (6 bases). This CDR3 has 16 residues. Germline CDR1 and CDR2: SGHDT and YYEEEE. V was trimmed by 3 bases and J by 1 base, leaving 16 bases between them. The CDR3 DNA reads as TGTGCCAGCAGCTCTTTGGACAGTAGAGGGAACACTGAAGCTTTCTTT. It codes for CASSSLDSRGNTEAFF.

This chain joins TRBV19 and TRBJ2-1; 7 bases agree with TRBD2. The germline V gene encodes CDR1 LNHDA and CDR2 SQIVND (reference sequence). There are 17 residues in the CDR3. V lost 7 bases and J lost 5; bases outside the gene matches: 17. The CDR3 DNA reads as TGTGCCAGTAAAGGGGCTAGCGGCTACGCCCGGCACAATGAGCAGTTCTTC. Protein: CASKGASGYARHNEQFF.

This clone was detected a few times. Other DNA sequences from this sample encode an identical CDR3 as well. This rearrangement joins TRBV5-4 to TRBJ2-2, with 12 bases that match TRBD2. The CDR3 length is 18 residues. The germline gives CDR1 SGHNT, CDR2 YYREEE (reference sequence). V dropped 8 bases and J dropped 5; count of bases not matched to a gene: 16. The CDR3 region is CASTDWASGGAWTGELFF. The CDR3 DNA follows: TGTGCCAGTACTGATTGGGCTAGCGGGGGGGCTTGGACCGGGGAGCTGTTTTTT.

The CDR3 loop is CATSGAGMNTEAFF. In DNA, the CDR3 is TGTGCCACCTCGGGGGCAGGAATGAACACTGAAGCTTTCTTT. The chain joins TRBV15 to TRBJ1-1; TRBD1 is a possible D gene (6 bases). Germline CDR1 and CDR2: LNHNV and YYDKDF (reference sequence). Trimming left V 8 bases short and J 0 bases short, with 13 bases between. The CDR3 loop spans 14 amino acids.

The chain combines TRBV11-3 with TRBJ2-2; D is uncertain. V shed 3 bases and J shed 0 bases, with 8 bases lying between them. From germline, CDR1 is SGHNT and CDR2 YENEEA. The CDR3 covers 15 residues. The CDR3 sequence: CASSFDGPNTGELFF. Here the CDR3 DNA reads TGTGCCAGCAGCTTCGACGGACCGAACACCGGGGAGCTGTTTTTT.

The chain is built from TRBV28 and TRBJ1-2, with 7 positions matching TRBD1. This CDR3 has 12 residues. In germline, CDR1 is MDHEN, CDR2 SYDVKM. With V trimmed by 3 bases and J by 5 bases, 0 bases remained unmatched. CDR3 region: CASSLTGYGYTF. Written as DNA, the CDR3 is TGTGCCAGCAGTTTGACAGGGTATGGCTACACCTTC.

This clone was counted between two and nine times. Other DNA sequences of this sample code for an identical CDR3. V usage is TRBV7-2 and J usage is TRBJ2-7; TRBD1 is a possible D gene (5 bases). Trimming left V 2 bases short and J 4 bases short, with 6 bases between. CDR3 length: 12 residues. From germline, CDR1 is SGHTA and CDR2 FQGNSA. The CDR3 nucleotides read TGTGCCAGCAGCTTATCAGGGTACGAGCAGTACTTC. Translating it yields CASSLSGYEQYF.

Sample share makes this clone large. This sequence joins TRBV28 and TRBJ2-3; the match to TRBD2 covers 11 bases. From germline, CDR1 is MDHEN and CDR2 SYDVKM. Trimming took 6 bases from V and 2 from J; bases not matched to a gene: 10. The CDR3 loop spans 17 amino acids. The CDR3 DNA reads as TGTGCCAGCAGCACCGCCCTGGGACTAGCGGACACAGATACGCAGTATTTT. Protein product: CASSTALGLADTDTQYF. The full variable domain, rest sourced from reference TRBV28 and TRBJ2-3, is DVKVTQSSRYLVKRTGEKVFLECVQDMDHENMFWYRQDPGLGLRLIYFSYDVKMKEKGDIPEGYSVSREKKERFSLILESASTNQTSMYLCASSTALGLADTDTQYFGPGTRLTVL.

The rearrangement uses TRBV21-1 and TRBJ2-5; TRBD2, the table's D call, lacks a check against the DNA. TRBV21-1 is a recognized pseudogene. The CDR3 loop spans 17 amino acids. CDR3 bases: TGTGCCAGCACGACTAGCGGGGGCCTCGCGGACCAAGAGACCCAGTACTTC. Its protein product is CASTTSGGLADQETQYF.

The chain uses TRBV2 and TRBJ2-3; 10 bases agree with TRBD2. The CDR3 totals 18 residues. CDR1 and CDR2 from the germline V gene are SNHLY and FYNNEI. The J segment lost 2 bases and the V segment lost 7 bases, leaving 15 bases of the junction unmatched. CDR3 residues: CASNGRPLAGDLTDTQYF. The DNA for the CDR3 is TGTGCCAGCAATGGAAGGCCCCTAGCGGGGGACCTCACAGATACGCAGTATTTT.

The chain uses TRBV6-1 and TRBJ2-7; 8 nucleotides agree with TRBD2. This CDR3 is built from 14 residues. Per the germline V gene, CDR1 is MNHNS and CDR2 is SASEGT. After removal of 9 bases from V and 1 base from J, the junction contained 8 bases not matched to a gene. The CDR3 loop reads CASHLSGESYEQYF. The CDR3 DNA is TGTGCCAGTCACCTTAGCGGGGAGTCCTACGAGCAGTACTTC.

V usage is TRBV15 and J usage is TRBJ2-6, with D unclear. Trimming took off 0 bases at V and 4 bases at J, with 13 bases between the two ends. From germline, CDR1 is LNHNV and CDR2 YYDKDF (reference sequence). The CDR3 runs to 17 residues. The CDR3, as DNA: TGTGCCACCAGCAGAGATGGCCTTGTAGAGGGGGCCAACGTCCTGACTTTC. Residues: CATSRDGLVEGANVLTF. The full variable domain, with the rest looked up from reference TRBV15 and TRBJ2-6, is DAMVIQNPRYQVTQFGKPVTLSCSQTLNHNVMYWYQQKSSQAPKLLFHYYDKDFNNEADTPDNFQSRRPNTSFCFLDIRSPGLGDTAMYLCATSRDGLVEGANVLTFGAGSRLTVL.

This clone showed up just a few times. The rearrangement uses TRBV16 and TRBJ2-3; D gene uncertain. V was pared by 0 bases and J by 4 bases, with 11 bases between. The CDR3 contains 15 residues. Germline assignment: CDR1 KGHSY and CDR2 FQNENV. The CDR3: CASSQSQVLADTQYF. The CDR3 coding sequence is TGTGCCAGCAGCCAATCGCAGGTATTGGCAGATACGCAGTATTTT.

The V and J genes are TRBV7-2 and TRBJ1-2, with D tentatively TRBD1 (6 bases). There are 17 residues in the CDR3. V was clipped by 4 bases and J by 3 bases, with 21 bases between them. Germline V gene lookup returns CDR1 SGHTA and CDR2 FQGNSA. DNA of the CDR3: TGTGCCAGCAGCTACACTCATCTCGGGGGGCGCGACTATGGCTACACCTTC. Its translation is CASSYTHLGGRDYGYTF. The full variable domain, in which reference TRBV7-2 and TRBJ1-2 provide the parts outside the CDR3, is GAGVSQSPSNKVTEKGKDVELRCDPISGHTALYWYRQSLGQGLEFLIYFQGNSAPDKSGLPSDRFSAERTGGSVSTLTIQRTQQEDSAVYLCASSYTHLGGRDYGYTFGSGTRLTVV.

About this clone: Within the sample, other DNA sequences also encode this same CDR3. The chain employs TRBV7-9 and TRBJ1-5, with 7 bases that match TRBD1. With V trimmed by 1 base and J by 6 bases, 3 bases remained unmatched. This CDR3 has 14 amino acids. The germline V gene has CDR1 SEHNR and CDR2 FQNEAQ (reference sequence). CDR3 coding DNA: TGTGCCAGCAGCTTAGGACAGGGAGGTCAGCCCCAGCATTTT. This encodes CASSLGQGGQPQHF. The complete variable domain, with remaining parts taken from reference TRBV7-9 and TRBJ1-5, reads DTGVSQNPRHKITKRGQNVTFRCDPISEHNRLYWYRQTLGQGPEFLTYFQNEAQLEKSRLLSDRFSAERPKGSFSTLEIQRTEQGDSAMYLCASSLGQGGQPQHFGDGTRLSIL.

This clone was detected a few times. The V gene is TRBV7-2, the J gene TRBJ2-2; 9 bases map to TRBD2. The V and J ends lost 2 bases and 1 base, in that order; junction bases with no gene match: 5. The CDR3 is 17 residues long. Per germline, CDR1 SGHTA and CDR2 FQGNSA. In DNA, the CDR3 is TGTGCCAGCAGCTTACGGGTACTAGCGGGGAACACCGGGGAGCTGTTTTTT. Its protein product is CASSLRVLAGNTGELFF.

The chain is built from TRBV28 and TRBJ2-1; the D gene is possibly TRBD1 (6 bases). The length of the CDR3 is 15 residues. Germline CDR1 reads MDHEN; CDR2 reads SYDVKM. Trimming removed 8 bases from V and 8 bases from J, with 22 bases in between. CDR3 residues: CASVRTGQPFDEQFF. In DNA, the CDR3 is TGTGCCAGCGTTCGGACGGGACAACCCTTCGATGAGCAGTTCTTC.